This TCR beta chain appears in the sequencing data of a study of graft-versus-host responses after intestinal transplantation. As for the study in general: Every one of the recipients received anti-thymocyte globulin induction and afterwards took tacrolimus and steroids for roughly 3 years.

V was pared by 6 bases and J by 8 bases, with 11 bases between. Germline CDR1 is LNHDA and CDR2 is SQIVND (reference sequence). The CDR3 consists of 12 residues. As concerns this clone: The antigen remains unidentified.

Measured with immunoSEQ multiplex PCR; TCRdb has only the in-frame clones, and not every one. The sample records more than 80,000 clones, 83% being singletons. The specimen was unstimulated CD8+ T cells sorted from spleen or lymph node cells, collected before intestinal transplant. The clonotype originates from a human donor who received an intestinal transplant. The rearrangement joins TRBV19 to TRBJ1-3, with TRBD1 as a possible D gene (5 bases). The CDR3 is CASRSGSDTIYF. In nucleotides, the CDR3 is TGTGCCAGTAGATCAGGGTCAGACACCATATATTTT. Together with reference TRBV19 and TRBJ1-3, the CDR3 gives the full variable domain: DGGITQSPKYLFRKEGQNVTLSCEQNLNHDAMYWYRQDPGQGLRLIYYSQIVNDFQKGDIAEGYSVSREKKESFPLTVTSAQKNPTAFYLCASRSGSDTIYFGEGSWLTVV.